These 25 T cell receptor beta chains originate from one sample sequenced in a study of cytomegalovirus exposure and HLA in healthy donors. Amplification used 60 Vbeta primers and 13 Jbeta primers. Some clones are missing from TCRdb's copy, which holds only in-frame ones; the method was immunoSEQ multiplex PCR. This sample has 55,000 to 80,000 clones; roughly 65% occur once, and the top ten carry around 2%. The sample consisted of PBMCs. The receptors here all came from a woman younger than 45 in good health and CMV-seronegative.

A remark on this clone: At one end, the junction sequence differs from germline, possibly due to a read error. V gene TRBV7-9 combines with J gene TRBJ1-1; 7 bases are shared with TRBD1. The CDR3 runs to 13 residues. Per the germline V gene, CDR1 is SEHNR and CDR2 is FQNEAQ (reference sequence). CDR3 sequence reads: CSSSTGAWTEAFF. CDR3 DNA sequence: TGTTCCAGCAGTACAGGGGCGTGGACTGAAGCTTTCTTT.

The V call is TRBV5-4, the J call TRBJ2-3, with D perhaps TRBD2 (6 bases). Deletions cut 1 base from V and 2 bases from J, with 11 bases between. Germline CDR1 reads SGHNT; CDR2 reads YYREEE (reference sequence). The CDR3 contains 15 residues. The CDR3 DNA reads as TGTGCCAGCAGCTTGCCCCGGGGGACCACAGATACGCAGTATTTT. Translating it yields CASSLPRGTTDTQYF.

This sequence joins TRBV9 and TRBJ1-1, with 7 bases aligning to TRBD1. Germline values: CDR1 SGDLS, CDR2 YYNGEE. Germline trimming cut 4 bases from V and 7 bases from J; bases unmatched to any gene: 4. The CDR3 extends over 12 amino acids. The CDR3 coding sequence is TGTGCCAGCAGCTCGCGGACAGGTGAAGCTTTCTTT. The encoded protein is CASSSRTGEAFF.

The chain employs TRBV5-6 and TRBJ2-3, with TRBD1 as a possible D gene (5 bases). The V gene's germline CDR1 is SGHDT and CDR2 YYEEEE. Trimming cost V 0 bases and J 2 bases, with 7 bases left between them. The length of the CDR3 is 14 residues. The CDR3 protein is CASSLEGNTDTQYF. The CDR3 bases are TGTGCCAGCAGCTTGGAGGGGAACACAGATACGCAGTATTTT.

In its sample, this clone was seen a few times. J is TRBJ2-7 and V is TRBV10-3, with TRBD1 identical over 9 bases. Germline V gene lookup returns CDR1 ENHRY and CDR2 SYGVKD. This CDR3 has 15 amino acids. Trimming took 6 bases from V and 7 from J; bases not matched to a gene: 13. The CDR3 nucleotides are TGTGCCATCAGACCCCTACAGGGGGCTGTGGGGGAGCAGTACTTC. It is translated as CAIRPLQGAVGEQYF.

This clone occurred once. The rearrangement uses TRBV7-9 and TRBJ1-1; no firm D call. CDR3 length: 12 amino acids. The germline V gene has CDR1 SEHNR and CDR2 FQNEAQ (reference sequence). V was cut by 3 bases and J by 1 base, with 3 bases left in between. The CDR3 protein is CASSFGNTEAFF. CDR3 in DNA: TGTGCCAGCAGCTTCGGGAACACTGAAGCTTTCTTT.

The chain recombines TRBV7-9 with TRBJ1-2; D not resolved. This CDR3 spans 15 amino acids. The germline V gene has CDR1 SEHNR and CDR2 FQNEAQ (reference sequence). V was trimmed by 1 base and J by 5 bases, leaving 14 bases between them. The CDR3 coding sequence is TGTGCCAGCAGCTTAGAAGCGGCGAGCCTGTATGGCTACACCTTC. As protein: CASSLEAASLYGYTF.

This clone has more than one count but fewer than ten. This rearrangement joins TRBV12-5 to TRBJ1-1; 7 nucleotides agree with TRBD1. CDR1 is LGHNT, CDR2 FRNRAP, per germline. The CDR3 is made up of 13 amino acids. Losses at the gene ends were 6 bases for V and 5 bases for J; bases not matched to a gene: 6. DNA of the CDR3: TGTGCTAGTGGCGGGACAGCAGGAACTGAAGCTTTCTTT. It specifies CASGGTAGTEAFF.

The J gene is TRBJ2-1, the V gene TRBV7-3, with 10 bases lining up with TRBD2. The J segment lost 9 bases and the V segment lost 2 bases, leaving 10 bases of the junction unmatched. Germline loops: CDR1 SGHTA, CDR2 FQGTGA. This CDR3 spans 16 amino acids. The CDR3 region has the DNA TGTGCCAGCAGCTTACTAGCGGGGGTCGCGGTCGGTGAGCAGTTCTTC. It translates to CASSLLAGVAVGEQFF.

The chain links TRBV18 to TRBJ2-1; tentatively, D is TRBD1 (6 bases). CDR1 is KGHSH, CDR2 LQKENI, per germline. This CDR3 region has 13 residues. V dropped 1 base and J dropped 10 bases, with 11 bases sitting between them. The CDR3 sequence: CASSPLIDREQFF. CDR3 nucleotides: TGTGCCAGCTCACCACTTATCGACAGGGAGCAGTTCTTC.

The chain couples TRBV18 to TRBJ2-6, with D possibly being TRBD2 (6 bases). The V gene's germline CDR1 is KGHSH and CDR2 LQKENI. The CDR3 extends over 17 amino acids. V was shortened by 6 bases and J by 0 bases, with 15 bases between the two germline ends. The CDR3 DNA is TGTGCCAGCTCTGCCGGGACTGTATACTCTGGGGCCAACGTCCTGACTTTC. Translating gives CASSAGTVYSGANVLTF.

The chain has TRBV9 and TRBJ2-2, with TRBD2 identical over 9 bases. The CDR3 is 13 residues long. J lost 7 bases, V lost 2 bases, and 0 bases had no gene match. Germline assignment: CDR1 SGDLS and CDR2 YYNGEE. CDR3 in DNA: TGTGCCAGCAGCGTTAGCGGGGGCGGGGAGCTGTTTTTT. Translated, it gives CASSVSGGGELFF.

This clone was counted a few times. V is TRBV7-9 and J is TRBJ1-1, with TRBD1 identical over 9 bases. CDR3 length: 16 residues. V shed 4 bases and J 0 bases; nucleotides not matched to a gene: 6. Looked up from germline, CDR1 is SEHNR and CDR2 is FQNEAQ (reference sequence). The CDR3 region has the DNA TGTGCCAGCAGCTCGTACAGGGGGCGCGTGAACACTGAAGCTTTCTTT. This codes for CASSSYRGRVNTEAFF.

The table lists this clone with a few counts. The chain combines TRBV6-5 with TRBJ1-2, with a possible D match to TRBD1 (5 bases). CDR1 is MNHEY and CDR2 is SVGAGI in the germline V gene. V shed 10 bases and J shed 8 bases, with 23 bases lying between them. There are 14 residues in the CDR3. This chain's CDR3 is CATSLTGLWGGYTF. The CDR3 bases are TGTGCCACGTCCCTAACGGGACTCTGGGGCGGCTACACCTTC.

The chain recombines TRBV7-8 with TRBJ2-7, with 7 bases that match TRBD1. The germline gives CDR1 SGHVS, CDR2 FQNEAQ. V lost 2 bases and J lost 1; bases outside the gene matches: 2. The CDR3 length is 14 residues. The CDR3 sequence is CASSLRTGSYEQYF. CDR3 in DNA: TGTGCCAGCAGCTTACGGACAGGTTCCTACGAGCAGTACTTC.

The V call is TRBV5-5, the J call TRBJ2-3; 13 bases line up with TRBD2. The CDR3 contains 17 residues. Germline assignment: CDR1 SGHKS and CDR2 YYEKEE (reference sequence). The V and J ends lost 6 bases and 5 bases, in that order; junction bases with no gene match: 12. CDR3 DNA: TGTGCCAGCACCCGACTAGCGGGGGGATCCTTCGGAGATACGCAGTATTTT. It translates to CASTRLAGGSFGDTQYF.

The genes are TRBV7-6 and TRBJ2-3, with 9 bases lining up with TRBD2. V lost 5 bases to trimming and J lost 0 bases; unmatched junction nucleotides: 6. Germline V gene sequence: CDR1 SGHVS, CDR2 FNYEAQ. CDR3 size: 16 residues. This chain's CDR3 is CASSTERGASTDTQYF. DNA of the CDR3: TGTGCCAGCAGCACCGAGCGGGGGGCCAGCACAGATACGCAGTATTTT.

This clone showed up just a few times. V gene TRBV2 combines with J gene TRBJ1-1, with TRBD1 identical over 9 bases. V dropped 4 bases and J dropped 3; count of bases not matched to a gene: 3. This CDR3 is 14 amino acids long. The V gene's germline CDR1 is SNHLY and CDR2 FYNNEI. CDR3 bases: TGTGCCAGCAGTGCTGGACAGGGGTACACTGAAGCTTTCTTT. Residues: CASSAGQGYTEAFF.

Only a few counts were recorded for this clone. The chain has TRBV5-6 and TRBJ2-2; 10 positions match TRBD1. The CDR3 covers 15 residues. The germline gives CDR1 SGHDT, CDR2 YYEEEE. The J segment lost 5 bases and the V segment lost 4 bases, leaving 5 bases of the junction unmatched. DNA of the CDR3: TGTGCCAGCAGCCCCGGGACAGGGGCTACCGGGGAGCTGTTTTTT. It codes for CASSPGTGATGELFF.

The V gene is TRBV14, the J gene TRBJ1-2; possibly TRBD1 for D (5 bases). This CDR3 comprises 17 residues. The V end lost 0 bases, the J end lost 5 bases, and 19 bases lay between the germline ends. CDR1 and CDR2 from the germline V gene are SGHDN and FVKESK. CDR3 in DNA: TGTGCCAGCAGCCAAGATGGTCCAGGGCGGTTACGTTATGGCTACACCTTC. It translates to CASSQDGPGRLRYGYTF.

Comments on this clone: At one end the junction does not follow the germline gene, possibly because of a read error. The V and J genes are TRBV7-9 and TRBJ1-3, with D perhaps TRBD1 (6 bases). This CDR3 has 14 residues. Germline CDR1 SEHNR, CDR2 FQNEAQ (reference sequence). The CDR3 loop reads CSSSLGGLGNTIYF. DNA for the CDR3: TGTTCCAGCAGCTTGGGGGGGCTCGGAAACACCATATATTTT.

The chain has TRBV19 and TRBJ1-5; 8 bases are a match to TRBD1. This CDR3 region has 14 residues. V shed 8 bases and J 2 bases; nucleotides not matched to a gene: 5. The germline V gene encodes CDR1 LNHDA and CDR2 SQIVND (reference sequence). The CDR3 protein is CASQGARGNQPQHF. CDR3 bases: TGTGCCAGTCAGGGGGCGCGGGGCAATCAGCCCCAGCATTTT.

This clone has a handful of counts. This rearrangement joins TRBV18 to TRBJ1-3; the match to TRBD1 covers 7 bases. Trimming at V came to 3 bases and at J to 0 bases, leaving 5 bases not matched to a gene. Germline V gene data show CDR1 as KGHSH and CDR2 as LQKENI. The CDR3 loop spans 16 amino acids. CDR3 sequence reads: CASSPVTGDSGNTIYF. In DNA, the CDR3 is TGTGCCAGCTCACCGGTTACAGGGGACTCTGGAAACACCATATATTTT.

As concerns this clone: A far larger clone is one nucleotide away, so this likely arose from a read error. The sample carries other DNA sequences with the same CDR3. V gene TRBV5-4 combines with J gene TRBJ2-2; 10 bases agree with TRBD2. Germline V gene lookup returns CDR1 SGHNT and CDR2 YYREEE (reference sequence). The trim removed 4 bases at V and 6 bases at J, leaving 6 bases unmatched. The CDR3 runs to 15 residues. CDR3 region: CASSPTSGVAGELFF. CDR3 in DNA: TGTGCCAGCAGCCCTACTAGCGGGGTCGCCGGGGAGCTGTTTTTT.

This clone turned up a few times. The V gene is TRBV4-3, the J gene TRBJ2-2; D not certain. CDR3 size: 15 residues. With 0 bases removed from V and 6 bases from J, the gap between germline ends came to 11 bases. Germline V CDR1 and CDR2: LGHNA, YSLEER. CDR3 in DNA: TGCGCCAGCAGCCAAGATTCTCGAGGTCCCGGGGAGCTGTTTTTT. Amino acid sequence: CASSQDSRGPGELFF.